The present TCR beta chain was sequenced within a study of human T cells and chemical hapten exposure. The wider study: Minor pooled library volume differences mainly drove per-sample TCR yield variation.

TCRdb analysed the RACE reads with MiXCR anew, one entry per CDR3 protein. This table has about 120,000 distinct CDR3 sequences, roughly 13% appearing once. This clonotype occurred many times. Germline V gene sequence: CDR1 LGHNA, CDR2 YSLEER. The CDR3 covers 15 residues. Between the trimmed V and J ends, which lost 3 bases and 4 bases, there was a span of 13 bases. Time point reported: pre-sensitization, week 0. Documented treatment: therapeutic diphenylcyclopropenone sensitization with weekly scalp DPC. Only after blood had been drawn was each patch test applied. The authors extracted total RNA from unfractionated whole blood.

The rearrangement joins TRBV4-3 to TRBJ1-5; D perhaps matches TRBD1 (5 bases). The sequence came from a woman aged 18-29 years with alopecia areata. Some clones in this sample may be carry-over from other donors' samples. Source: whole blood, taken in connection with sensitization to the hapten diphenylcyclopropenone (DPC). In DNA form, the CDR3 reads TGCGCCAGCAGCCAGAGGGGATCACAGAATCAGCCCCAGCATTTT. This sequence encodes CASSQRGSQNQPQHF.